Following are 11 T cell receptor beta chains from one sample sequenced in a study of shared clonotypes between healthy human individuals. Assay: immunoSEQ multiplex PCR; the TCRdb copy retains only in-frame clones and omits some. The repertoire has around 340,000 clones, more than 60% of them found once; the top ten carry 10%. Sequenced input: memory CD4+ T cells sorted from blood. Subset defined: CD45RA-negative fraction. The receptors originated from a man aged 25 to 45 in good health.

The chain carries TRBV7-6 and TRBJ1-3; D not resolved. Trimming pared 5 bases from V and 0 bases from J, leaving 17 bases between. The germline V gene has CDR1 SGHVS and CDR2 FNYEAQ. The length of the CDR3 is 17 residues. CDR3 loop: CASSPSAQAGSGNTIYF. The CDR3 DNA follows: TGTGCCAGCAGCCCCAGCGCCCAAGCGGGCTCTGGAAACACCATATATTTT.

This clone was picked up one time. DNA for the CDR3: TGCGCCAGCGGGGCGGGAGCAGTCTACGAGCAGTACTTC. Protein: CASGAGAVYEQYF. V usage is TRBV10-2 and J usage is TRBJ2-7, with TRBD2 matching 7 bases. The V and J ends lost 8 bases and 3 bases, in that order; junction bases with no gene match: 7. This CDR3 comprises 13 residues. Looked up from germline, CDR1 is WSHSY and CDR2 is SAAADI.

J is TRBJ2-7 and V is TRBV7-8; 10 bases line up with TRBD2. The germline CDR1 and CDR2 sequences are SGHVS and FQNEAQ. The V segment lost 4 bases and the J segment 0 bases; nucleotides outside the gene matches: 3. The CDR3 is 15 amino acids. The CDR3 loop reads CASSSSGSFSYEQYF. DNA for the CDR3: TGTGCCAGCAGCTCTAGCGGGAGTTTCTCCTACGAGCAGTACTTC.

V is TRBV7-9 and J is TRBJ1-2; D not certain. CDR1 SEHNR and CDR2 FQNEAQ come from the germline V gene (reference sequence). Trimming shortened V by 5 bases and J by 4 bases, and 17 bases separated the two germline ends. The CDR3 spans 15 residues. The CDR3 DNA reads TGTGCCAGCAGCACGTCCGGCCAGGTCGGCTATGGCTACACCTTC. Translating it yields CASSTSGQVGYGYTF.

In its sample, this clone was seen once. This chain links TRBV30 with TRBJ2-7; D is uncertain. The germline gives CDR1 GTSNPN, CDR2 SVGIG (reference sequence). Trimming stripped 3 bases from V and 1 base from J, with 16 bases between. CDR3 length: 15 residues. The CDR3 region is CAWSRPYLLSYEQYF. The CDR3 DNA follows: TGTGCCTGGAGCCGTCCCTACCTCTTGTCCTACGAGCAGTACTTC.

This clone was found a few times. This rearrangement joins TRBV20-1 to TRBJ1-6; D unresolved. The CDR3 contains 11 residues. CDR1 is DFQATT and CDR2 is SNEGSKA in the germline V gene (reference sequence). Trimming shortened V by 0 bases and J by 15 bases, and 9 bases separated the two germline ends. CDR3 bases: TGCAGTGCTAGAGATTCGGATCGCCTCCACTTT. Its protein is CSARDSDRLHF.

The V and J genes are TRBV19 and TRBJ2-2, with 7 bases lining up with TRBD1. The CDR3 consists of 16 residues. Germline CDR1 LNHDA, CDR2 SQIVND (reference sequence). The junction had 6 bases not matched to a gene; V was cut back by 5 bases and J by 0 bases. This CDR3 reads CASSPSGTANTGELFF. CDR3 nucleotide sequence: TGTGCCAGTAGTCCCTCCGGGACAGCGAACACCGGGGAGCTGTTTTTT. The whole variable domain, filled in from reference TRBV19 and TRBJ2-2, reads DGGITQSPKYLFRKEGQNVTLSCEQNLNHDAMYWYRQDPGQGLRLIYYSQIVNDFQKGDIAEGYSVSREKKESFPLTVTSAQKNPTAFYLCASSPSGTANTGELFFGEGSRLTVL.

J is TRBJ2-3 and V is TRBV15; the D is unclear. Germline CDR1 and CDR2: LNHNV and YYDKDF (reference sequence). The CDR3 covers 12 residues. The V and J ends lost 4 bases and 6 bases respectively, with 8 bases between them. The CDR3 DNA sequence: TGTGCCACCAGCACGGAGCAGGATACGCAGTATTTT. This sequence encodes CATSTEQDTQYF.

The CDR3 nucleotides read TGTGCCAGCAGTGACCCCCCTCCTCCCCAGTACGAGCAGTACTTC. It specifies CASSDPPPPQYEQYF. The chain couples TRBV6-1 to TRBJ2-7; D gene uncertain. This CDR3 has 15 amino acids. In germline, CDR1 is MNHNS, CDR2 SASEGT. V gave up 3 bases and J gave up 4 bases, with 16 bases separating them.

The chain recombines TRBV25-1 with TRBJ1-1; TRBD1 is a possible D gene (5 bases). CDR1 is MGHDK and CDR2 is SYGVNS in the germline V gene. V shed 2 bases and J shed 0 bases, with 10 bases lying between them. The CDR3 length is 15 residues. CDR3 residues: CASSEPGRMNTEAFF. DNA of the CDR3: TGTGCCAGCAGTGAACCAGGGAGAATGAACACTGAAGCTTTCTTT. Together with reference TRBV25-1 and TRBJ1-1, the CDR3 gives the full variable domain: EADIYQTPRYLVIGTGKKITLECSQTMGHDKMYWYQQDPGMELHLIHYSYGVNSTEKGDLSSESTVSRIRTEHFPLTLESARPSHTSQYLCASSEPGRMNTEAFFGQGTRLTVV.

The chain couples TRBV18 to TRBJ1-2; 8 nucleotides agree with TRBD1. Germline loops: CDR1 KGHSH, CDR2 LQKENI. The length of the CDR3 is 15 residues. V lost 3 bases and J lost 3; bases outside the gene matches: 6. CDR3 in amino acids: CASSPKTGEDYGYTF. The CDR3 DNA reads as TGTGCCAGCTCACCCAAGACAGGGGAAGACTATGGCTACACCTTC.